Following are 15 T cell receptor beta chains from one sample sequenced in a study of blood T cell repertoires in COVID-19. TCRdb keeps only in-frame clones here, not all; method: immunoSEQ multiplex PCR. Of about 52,000 clones listed, about four fifths are singletons. Sequenced material: peripheral blood. These receptors were obtained from a man older than 75 with COVID-19, enrolled during active disease.

This rearrangement joins TRBV5-4 to TRBJ2-7, with 8 nucleotides matching TRBD1. The CDR3 sequence is 15 residues long. The germline V gene has CDR1 SGHNT and CDR2 YYREEE (reference sequence). The junction had 6 bases not matched to a gene; V was cut back by 3 bases and J by 1 base. The DNA for the CDR3 is TGTGCCAGCAGCTCCCGACAGGGGCAATCCTACGAGCAGTACTTC. Protein sequence: CASSSRQGQSYEQYF.

The chain joins TRBV24-1 to TRBJ1-4; tentative D call: TRBD1 (5 bases). Trimming removed 3 bases at V and 3 bases at J, with 13 bases between. The germline CDR1 and CDR2 sequences are KGHDR and SFDVKD. There are 16 residues in the CDR3. CDR3: CATSDPSKGPNEKLFF. The DNA of the CDR3 is TGTGCCACCAGTGATCCAAGTAAGGGGCCTAATGAAAAACTGTTTTTT.

This clone was detected a few times. The gene calls are TRBV7-2 and TRBJ2-1, with 9 bases matching TRBD1. V shed 1 base, J shed 8 bases, and the junction held 6 bases outside the gene matches. Germline V gene lookup returns CDR1 SGHTA and CDR2 FQGNSA. This CDR3 contains 15 residues. CDR3 DNA sequence: TGTGCCAGCAGCTTAGGGGACAGGGAGTTTGATGAGCAGTTCTTC. Translation: CASSLGDREFDEQFF.

The chain uses TRBV19 and TRBJ2-5, with TRBD2 matching 11 bases. After removal of 5 bases from V and 4 bases from J, the junction contained 12 bases not matched to a gene. Germline CDR1 and CDR2: LNHDA and SQIVND (reference sequence). The CDR3 totals 17 residues. The CDR3 loop reads CASSGSGRAVRGETQYF. For the CDR3, the DNA is TGTGCCAGTAGTGGTAGCGGGAGGGCCGTCCGAGGAGAGACCCAGTACTTC.

V usage is TRBV7-2 and J usage is TRBJ1-2, with D hard to call. V lost 1 base, J lost 7 bases, and 13 bases lay in between. CDR3 length: 14 amino acids. The germline V gene has CDR1 SGHTA and CDR2 FQGNSA. CDR3 nucleotide sequence: TGTGCCAGCAGCTTAGTACTGGAGGTTGGTGGCTACACCTTC. Translating gives CASSLVLEVGGYTF. Full variable domain (outside the CDR3, taken from reference TRBV7-2 and TRBJ1-2): GAGVSQSPSNKVTEKGKDVELRCDPISGHTALYWYRQSLGQGLEFLIYFQGNSAPDKSGLPSDRFSAERTGGSVSTLTIQRTQQEDSAVYLCASSLVLEVGGYTFGSGTRLTVV.

The chain carries TRBV30 and TRBJ1-3; the D is unclear. Trimming pared 3 bases from V and 0 bases from J, leaving 12 bases between. The CDR3 has 15 residues. In germline, CDR1 is GTSNPN, CDR2 SVGIG (reference sequence). This CDR3 is CAWRKGLFSGNTIYF. Written as DNA, the CDR3 is TGTGCCTGGAGGAAAGGACTGTTCTCTGGAAACACCATATATTTT.

The chain has TRBV19 and TRBJ1-1; D is possibly TRBD1 (5 bases). The CDR3 consists of 16 residues. Between the trimmed V and J ends, which lost 0 bases and 1 base, there was a span of 12 bases. The germline V gene encodes CDR1 LNHDA and CDR2 SQIVND (reference sequence). The CDR3 DNA sequence: TGTGCCAGTAGTATAGACAGGGTCATGACGAACACTGAAGCTTTCTTT. It codes for CASSIDRVMTNTEAFF.

The rearrangement links TRBV27 to TRBJ2-6; maybe TRBD1 (6 bases). V was trimmed by 0 bases and J by 0 bases, leaving 9 bases between them. Germline CDR1 is MNHEY and CDR2 is SMNVEV (reference sequence). There are 17 residues in the CDR3. The DNA for the CDR3 is TGTGCCAGCAGTTTATCCCGGACAGCCTCTGGGGCCAACGTCCTGACTTTC. It codes for CASSLSRTASGANVLTF.

The rearrangement uses TRBV5-6 and TRBJ2-7; D unclear. The CDR3 has 13 amino acids. V lost 4 bases and J 5 bases, leaving 13 bases between the germline ends. The germline CDR1 and CDR2 sequences are SGHDT and YYEEEE. This CDR3 reads CASSLDGRNEQYV. For the CDR3, the DNA is TGTGCCAGCAGCCTGGACGGCAGGAACGAGCAGTACGTC.

The rearrangement joins TRBV4-1 to TRBJ1-2; possible D gene TRBD1, 5 bases. V was trimmed by 0 bases and J by 0 bases, leaving 11 bases between them. CDR3 length: 16 residues. Germline V lookup: CDR1 MGHRA, CDR2 YSYEKL. CDR3 coding DNA: TGCGCCAGCAGCCAAGATCAGTCAGGGCCTAACTATGGCTACACCTTC. Encoded protein: CASSQDQSGPNYGYTF.

The V and J genes are TRBV5-4 and TRBJ2-5; D gene unclear. CDR3 length: 12 residues. Germline V gene data show CDR1 as SGHNT and CDR2 as YYREEE (reference sequence). V was cut by 0 bases and J by 7 bases, with 7 bases left in between. The CDR3 bases are TGTGCCAGCAGCTTGGCCCGCGGGACCCAGTACTTC. Translating it yields CASSLARGTQYF.

This clone was observed a few times. V usage is TRBV19 and J usage is TRBJ1-2; possible D gene TRBD1, 6 bases. There are 15 residues in the CDR3. V was shortened by 4 bases and J by 4 bases, with 16 bases between the two germline ends. Germline lookup yields CDR1 LNHDA and CDR2 SQIVND (reference sequence). The CDR3 region has the DNA TGTGCCAGTAGTAAAAGACAGGCAGAAGGCTATGGCTACACCTTC. This codes for CASSKRQAEGYGYTF.

V usage is TRBV5-1 and J usage is TRBJ1-3; no reliable D call. V lost 1 base to trimming and J lost 2 bases, with 10 bases between them. Germline V gene sequence: CDR1 SGHRS, CDR2 YFSETQ. This CDR3 has 15 amino acids. The CDR3 here is CASSLNSGAGNTIYF. In DNA form, the CDR3 reads TGCGCCAGCAGCTTGAATTCAGGCGCTGGAAACACCATATATTTT.

Here the CDR3 reads CATSDVRDSTYEQYF. The CDR3 region has the DNA TGTGCCACCAGTGATGTCCGGGACAGCACCTACGAGCAGTACTTC. This chain joins TRBV24-1 and TRBJ2-7; 7 nucleotides line up with TRBD1. This CDR3 contains 15 residues. Germline CDR1 and CDR2: KGHDR and SFDVKD. V was clipped by 3 bases and J by 2 bases; unmatched bases: 6.

The gene calls are TRBV18 and TRBJ2-5, with 7 nucleotides matching TRBD2. Germline values: CDR1 KGHSH, CDR2 LQKENI. Unmatched junction bases numbered 3, after V lost 0 bases and J lost 2 bases. The CDR3 is 15 residues long. CDR3 sequence (DNA): TGTGCCAGCTCACCACCGTCAGCGGGACAAGAGACCCAGTACTTC. It translates to CASSPPSAGQETQYF.